The 9 T cell receptor beta chains listed next were all sequenced from one sample in a study of T cells in Graves' hyperthyroidism and ophthalmopathy. RNA transcripts were the template for amplifying TCR beta CDR3 regions. The HTBI primer set was used in a first-round RT-PCR of the TCR CDR3. TCRdb re-analysed the multiplex PCR reads in MiXCR, keeping a single row per CDR3 protein. The sample consists of hundreds of thousands of distinct CDR3 sequences, about 45% of them appearing once. The sample was peripheral blood or thyroid tissue (not recorded which). The receptors come from an adult man with Graves' disease, either hyperthyroidism or ophthalmopathy (not recorded which).

The chain employs TRBV14 and TRBJ2-5; D gene uncertain. V was shortened by 0 bases and J by 2 bases, with 10 bases between the two germline ends. The germline CDR1 and CDR2 sequences are SGHDN and FVKESK. There are 15 residues in the CDR3. The CDR3 sequence is CASSQETKRQETQYF. The DNA for the CDR3 is TGTGCCAGCAGCCAAGAAACTAAACGGCAAGAGACCCAGTACTTC.

Note on this clonotype: The conserved closing phenylalanine or tryptophan is absent in this CDR3, likely reflecting a read error. The DNA is omitted, as the CDR3 cannot be located on it reliably, and the CDR3 follows TCRdb's listing. The V call is TRBV9, the J call TRBJ1-4. Germline lookup yields CDR1 SGDLS and CDR2 YYNGEE. The CDR3 comprises 10 residues, both ends counted. The CDR3 spells CASSGLDSFY.

This clonotype occurred many times. The chain employs TRBV19 and TRBJ2-6, with TRBD1 matching 9 bases. CDR3 length equals 16 residues. Germline V gene sequence: CDR1 LNHDA, CDR2 SQIVND (reference sequence). V gave up 3 bases and J gave up 1 base; unmatched junction bases: 1. The CDR3 DNA follows: TGTGCCAGTAGTATCGGGACAGGGTCTGGGGCCAACGTCCTGACTTTC. Its protein is CASSIGTGSGANVLTF.

This clonotype was seen ten or more times. V is TRBV2 and J is TRBJ1-6; D is perhaps TRBD1 (5 bases). This CDR3 contains 15 residues. CDR1 is SNHLY, CDR2 FYNNEI, per germline. V was shortened by 6 bases and J by 3 bases, with 12 bases between the two germline ends. CDR3: CASRLQAHYNSPLHF. Written as DNA, the CDR3 is TGTGCCAGCAGATTACAGGCCCACTATAATTCACCCCTCCACTTT.

The chain couples TRBV19 to TRBJ1-1; 10 bases line up with TRBD1. Germline-derived CDR1 and CDR2 are LNHDA and SQIVND (reference sequence). V shed 6 bases, J shed 1 base, and the junction held 8 bases outside the gene matches. The CDR3 covers 16 residues. The CDR3 reads CASRPGQGLGNTEAFF. In DNA form, the CDR3 reads TGTGCCAGTAGGCCGGGACAGGGGTTAGGGAACACTGAAGCTTTCTTT.

Details on this clonotype: A junction boundary mismatches the germline segment, possibly from a read error. This chain connects TRBV7-7 to TRBJ2-2; D remains unclear. Germline lookup yields CDR1 SSHAT and CDR2 FNYEAQ (reference sequence). The CDR3 length is 12 residues. CDR3 coding DNA: TGTGCTAGCACAGACCGCACCGGGGAGCTGTTTTTT. Translated, it gives CASTDRTGELFF.

This clonotype was picked up a small number of times. V and J are TRBV5-4 and TRBJ2-7; D may match TRBD1 or TRBD2 (6 bases each). This CDR3 comprises 14 residues. Germline CDR1 reads SGHNT; CDR2 reads YYREEE (reference sequence). With 5 bases removed from V and 0 bases from J, the gap between germline ends came to 12 bases. The CDR3 loop reads CASRGGVSSYEQYF. The CDR3 coding sequence is TGTGCCAGCAGGGGGGGCGTGAGCTCCTACGAGCAGTACTTC. Full variable domain (remainder filled in from reference TRBV5-4 and TRBJ2-7): ETGVTQSPTHLIKTRGQQVTLRCSSQSGHNTVSWYQQALGQGPQFIFQYYREEENGRGNFPPRFSGLQFPNYSSELNVNALELDDSALYLCASRGGVSSYEQYFGPGTRLTVT.

The V gene is TRBV10-3, the J gene TRBJ1-5; tentative D call: TRBD1 (6 bases). Trimming stripped 3 bases from V and 5 bases from J, with 17 bases between. Germline loops: CDR1 ENHRY, CDR2 SYGVKD. CDR3 length: 16 residues. The CDR3 sequence: CAISDVTGYEDQPQHF. For the CDR3, the DNA is TGTGCCATCAGTGACGTTACAGGGTACGAGGATCAGCCCCAGCATTTT.

This clonotype appeared many times. The rearrangement uses TRBV15 and TRBJ1-4, with TRBD1 matching 7 bases. CDR3 length: 16 amino acids. Germline V lookup: CDR1 LNHNV, CDR2 YYDKDF (reference sequence). The V gene end was trimmed by 5 bases and the J gene end by 0 bases; junction bases not matched to a gene: 6. The CDR3 DNA reads as TGTGCCACCAGCCCCCGGGACAGAGCAACTAATGAAAAACTGTTTTTT. It specifies CATSPRDRATNEKLFF.